The T cell receptor (beta chain) described here comes from a study of OX40 agonist ivuxolimab in advanced cancers. Whole-study context: Each dose-escalation patient presented with hepatocellular carcinoma, melanoma, renal cell or head and neck cancer. Participants, 75% to 85% male, averaged around 64 years of age, ranging from about 23 to 79. Study findings and constraints: Partly responding patients at 0.1-3.0 mg/kg showed some of the smallest clonal expansion. Clones of CD4+ and CD8+ blood T cells grew by week 6 at doses of 0.1 to 3.0 mg/kg.

Trimming took 4 bases from V and 1 from J; bases not matched to a gene: 6. The CDR3 runs to 15 residues. Germline V gene data show CDR1 as SQVTM and CDR2 as ANQGSEA. Sequenced by immunoSEQ multiplex PCR; TCRdb stores in-frame clones only, minus some. This sample yields about 58,000 clones, of which roughly 85% are seen a single time; about 3% belongs to the top ten. Regarding this clone: Its specificity is unknown.

The receptor was isolated from an adult with an advanced solid tumor such as melanoma, head and neck, liver or kidney cancer. This rearrangement joins TRBV29-1 to TRBJ2-2; 7 nucleotides match TRBD2. The material was CD4+ or CD8+ T cells sorted from blood, obtained in a trial of the OX40 agonist ivuxolimab. The CDR3 is CSVVSGGMNTGELFF. CDR3 nucleotides: TGCAGCGTTGTTTCCGGGGGGATGAACACCGGGGAGCTGTTTTTT.